The 29 T cell receptor beta chains reported below all come from one sample, sequenced in a study of T cell responses to AZD1222 COVID-19 vaccine. Sequencing was performed with immunoSEQ multiplex PCR; in TCRdb, only in-frame clones are kept and a portion is missing. The top ten hold around 4.1% of the sample, which has some 150,000 clones, 82% seen once. The sequenced sample was peripheral blood, obtained on day 0 of MenACWY control vaccination. Source of these receptors: an adult in good health.

This chain connects TRBV2 to TRBJ1-1; D call uncertain. The CDR3 has 15 amino acids. The ends were cut back, 7 bases at V and 0 bases at J, with 15 bases in the middle. The V gene's germline CDR1 is SNHLY and CDR2 FYNNEI. The CDR3 nucleotides read TGTGCCAGCACCTACCTTCTACAAATGAACACTGAAGCTTTCTTT. This encodes CASTYLLQMNTEAFF.

The chain links TRBV5-4 to TRBJ1-6, with D maybe TRBD1 (5 bases). This CDR3 is 17 amino acids long. Germline CDR1 is SGHNT and CDR2 is YYREEE (reference sequence). Trimming removed 2 bases at V and 7 bases at J, with 19 bases between. CDR3 in amino acids: CASSFLPTAMTNSPLHF. The CDR3, as DNA: TGTGCCAGCAGCTTTCTCCCGACAGCTATGACCAATTCACCCCTCCACTTT.

The rearrangement joins TRBV4-1 to TRBJ1-1; possible D gene TRBD1, 5 bases. Germline assignment: CDR1 MGHRA and CDR2 YSYEKL. V lost 3 bases, J lost 10 bases, and 21 bases lay in between. This CDR3 spans 15 amino acids. The CDR3 coding sequence is TGCGCCAGCAGCCAGAGTTCGGACAAAAGTTTGACAGCTTTCTTT. Translation: CASSQSSDKSLTAFF.

The chain joins TRBV30 to TRBJ1-5; D is perhaps TRBD1 (6 bases). Germline lookup yields CDR1 GTSNPN and CDR2 SVGIG (reference sequence). The CDR3 is 18 residues long. The V end lost 1 base, the J end lost 2 bases, and 21 bases lay between the germline ends. CDR3 region: CAWSEGGTGGYGNQPQHF. For the CDR3, the DNA is TGTGCCTGGAGTGAGGGGGGGACTGGGGGATATGGCAATCAGCCCCAGCATTTT. Variable domain in full (rest from reference TRBV30 and TRBJ1-5): SQTIHQWPATLVQPVGSPLSLECTVEGTSNPNLYWYRQAAGRGLQLLFYSVGIGQISSEVPQNLSASRPQDRQFILSSKKLLLSDSGFYLCAWSEGGTGGYGNQPQHFGDGTRLSIL.

This chain uses TRBV6-5 with TRBJ1-2; possibly TRBD1 for D (5 bases). The CDR3 contains 13 residues. The ends were cut back, 4 bases at V and 5 bases at J, with 11 bases in the middle. Germline lookup yields CDR1 MNHEY and CDR2 SVGAGI. CDR3 region: CASSSPTDYGYTF. The CDR3, as DNA: TGTGCCAGCAGTTCCCCGACAGATTATGGCTACACCTTC.

The chain is built from TRBV27 and TRBJ1-5, with a possible D match to TRBD1 (6 bases). The CDR3 extends over 18 amino acids. Per germline, CDR1 MNHEY and CDR2 SMNVEV (reference sequence). Trimming pared 0 bases from V and 9 bases from J, leaving 24 bases between. The CDR3 region has the DNA TGTGCCAGCAGTTTATCGCTCAGGGCGGCCGCCGGAGGGGGGCCCCAGCATTTT. Protein sequence: CASSLSLRAAAGGGPQHF.

The rearrangement links TRBV19 to TRBJ1-5, with D perhaps matching TRBD1 (6 bases). The CDR3 runs 14 residues. The V gene's germline CDR1 is LNHDA and CDR2 SQIVND (reference sequence). Trimming cost V 2 bases and J 5 bases, with 10 bases left between them. In DNA, the CDR3 is TGTGCCAGTAGTATACAGGGGAGGTATCAGCCCCAGCATTTT. As protein: CASSIQGRYQPQHF.

This clone was counted between two and nine times. CDR3 amino acids: CARLGHATNEKLFF. The CDR3 nucleotides are TGCGCCAGATTGGGACATGCAACTAATGAAAAACTGTTTTTT. The V call is TRBV10-1, the J call TRBJ1-4; D possibly corresponds to TRBD1 (6 bases). CDR1 is WNHNN, CDR2 SYGVQD, per germline (reference sequence). This CDR3 has 14 amino acids. The V end lost 9 bases, the J end lost 0 bases, and 11 bases lay between the germline ends.

The rearrangement joins TRBV11-3 to TRBJ2-3; the match to TRBD2 covers 7 bases. The CDR3 spans 15 residues. With 3 bases clipped from V and 5 bases from J, the junction kept 8 bases outside the gene matches. In germline, CDR1 is SGHNT, CDR2 YENEEA. CDR3 loop: CASSLGRGGIDTQYF. CDR3 coding DNA: TGTGCCAGCAGCTTGGGTCGCGGGGGTATAGATACGCAGTATTTT.

The chain joins TRBV4-2 to TRBJ1-5, with D perhaps TRBD1 (6 bases). The CDR3 sequence is 17 residues long. V shed 0 bases and J shed 6 bases, with 18 bases lying between them. Germline values: CDR1 LGHNA, CDR2 YNFKEQ. For the CDR3, the DNA is TGTGCCAGCAGCCAAGATGGTCCGGGGGCTCGCGGTCAGCCCCAGCATTTT. Its protein is CASSQDGPGARGQPQHF.

The chain is built from TRBV6-2 or TRBV6-3 and TRBJ2-1; weak D call: TRBD1 (6 bases). The CDR3 loop spans 15 amino acids. From germline, CDR1 is MNHEY and CDR2 SVGEGT. Trimming stripped 2 bases from V and 9 bases from J, with 17 bases between. The CDR3: CASSYGGHRGLEQFF. DNA for the CDR3: TGTGCCAGCAGTTACGGGGGACATAGGGGCCTTGAGCAGTTCTTC.

This CDR3 is CASSRVLNTEAFF. CDR3 nucleotides: TGTGCCAGCAGCCGAGTTCTGAACACTGAAGCTTTCTTT. The gene calls are TRBV3-1 (or the pseudogene TRBV3-2) and TRBJ1-1; D is undetermined. V lost 4 bases and J 0 bases, leaving 6 bases between the germline ends. The CDR3 loop spans 13 amino acids. Germline V gene lookup returns CDR1 LGHDT and CDR2 YNNKEL (reference sequence).

V is TRBV7-8 and J is TRBJ1-2, with D possibly TRBD1 on 6 matching bases. From germline, CDR1 is SGHVS and CDR2 FQNEAQ. V was cut by 4 bases and J by 8 bases, with 11 bases left in between. This CDR3 region has 12 residues. The CDR3 protein is CASSYDRSGYTF. DNA of the CDR3: TGTGCCAGCAGCTACGACAGGAGCGGCTACACCTTC.

CDR3 sequence: CASRRVLHSGANVLTF. The CDR3 nucleotides are TGTGCCAGCAGAAGGGTTCTTCACTCTGGGGCCAACGTCCTGACTTTC. The chain has TRBV28 and TRBJ2-6; D ambiguous. The germline V gene has CDR1 MDHEN and CDR2 SYDVKM. The CDR3 length is 16 residues. V was pared by 6 bases and J by 0 bases, with 12 bases between.

The chain has TRBV3-1 (or the pseudogene TRBV3-2) and TRBJ2-1; the D call may be TRBD1 or TRBD2 (6 bases each). V dropped 4 bases and J dropped 5 bases, with 12 bases sitting between them. Germline loops: CDR1 LGHDT, CDR2 YNNKEL (reference sequence). The CDR3 is 14 residues long. CDR3 loop: CASSLRGADNEQFF. The CDR3 DNA reads TGTGCCAGCAGCCTTAGGGGGGCAGACAATGAGCAGTTCTTC.

This rearrangement joins TRBV19 to TRBJ2-7, with D unresolved. The CDR3 contains 14 residues. Trimming took 1 base from V and 2 from J, leaving 9 bases between them. CDR1 is LNHDA, CDR2 SQIVND, per germline (reference sequence). CDR3 loop: CASSIGGVTYEQYF. The CDR3 region has the DNA TGTGCCAGTAGTATAGGAGGAGTAACCTACGAGCAGTACTTC.

This clone came up once. The genes are TRBV30 and TRBJ1-4, with D uncertain. Trimming took off 2 bases at V and 3 bases at J, with 10 bases between the two ends. From germline, CDR1 is GTSNPN and CDR2 SVGIG (reference sequence). The length of the CDR3 is 14 residues. DNA of the CDR3: TGTGCCTGGAGTCCCCGAGGGCCTAATGAAAAACTGTTTTTT. It specifies CAWSPRGPNEKLFF.

This clone showed up just once. The V gene is TRBV11-2, the J gene TRBJ2-3; no firm D call. The germline V and J ends were trimmed by 5 bases and 2 bases, with 8 bases remaining between them. The CDR3 runs 13 residues. Germline CDR1 SGHAT, CDR2 FQNNGV. CDR3 DNA: TGTGCCAGCAGCCGGTACAACACAGATACGCAGTATTTT. Its protein product is CASSRYNTDTQYF. Combining the CDR3 with reference TRBV11-2 and TRBJ2-3 gives the whole variable domain EAGVAQSPRYKIIEKRQSVAFWCNPISGHATLYWYQQILGQGPKLLIQFQNNGVVDDSQLPKDRFSAERLKGVDSTLKIQPAKLEDSAVYLCASSRYNTDTQYFGPGTRLTVL.

V gene TRBV19 combines with J gene TRBJ2-6; no definite D call. CDR3 length equals 15 residues. Germline CDR1 reads LNHDA; CDR2 reads SQIVND (reference sequence). Trimming left V 4 bases short and J 0 bases short, with 7 bases between. CDR3 loop: CASSNQSSGANVLTF. The CDR3 nucleotides read TGTGCCAGTAGTAATCAGTCCTCTGGGGCCAACGTCCTGACTTTC.

V and J are TRBV29-1 and TRBJ1-3; 7 bases align to TRBD1. J gave up 4 bases and V 5 bases, and 8 bases lay outside the gene matches. The CDR3 spans 14 residues. The germline CDR1 and CDR2 sequences are SQVTM and ANQGSEA. CDR3 loop: CSVRLTGIGNTIYF. As DNA, the CDR3 is TGCAGCGTTAGACTGACAGGGATCGGAAACACCATATATTTT.

Comments on this clone: The sample holds other DNA sequences that translate to the same CDR3. J is TRBJ1-6 and V is TRBV7-9, with a possible D match to TRBD1 (6 bases). Trimming shortened V by 6 bases and J by 7 bases, and 19 bases separated the two germline ends. This CDR3 comprises 16 residues. Germline V gene lookup returns CDR1 SEHNR and CDR2 FQNEAQ (reference sequence). The CDR3 here is CASSFRGGESNSPLHF. The CDR3 DNA reads TGTGCCAGCAGTTTTCGAGGGGGGGAGTCCAATTCACCCCTCCACTTT.

The chain uses TRBV5-8 and TRBJ2-3; D unclear. The CDR3 is 12 amino acids. CDR1 is SGHTS and CDR2 is YDEGEE in the germline V gene. With 6 bases removed from V and 3 bases from J, the gap between germline ends came to 8 bases. DNA of the CDR3: TGTGCCAGCACGCGCTATACAGATACGCAGTATTTT. Translating it yields CASTRYTDTQYF.

V usage is TRBV15 and J usage is TRBJ1-2; tentative D call: TRBD1 (6 bases). The CDR3 totals 13 residues. V lost 4 bases and J 2 bases, leaving 8 bases between the germline ends. Germline V CDR1 and CDR2: LNHNV, YYDKDF (reference sequence). The CDR3 nucleotides are TGTGCCACCAGCACCGGACAGAACTATGGCTACACCTTC. Amino acids: CATSTGQNYGYTF.

The V and J genes are TRBV27 and TRBJ1-1; D possibly corresponds to TRBD1 (5 bases). The CDR3 extends over 13 amino acids. Germline-derived CDR1 and CDR2 are MNHEY and SMNVEV (reference sequence). Trimming pared 2 bases from V and 6 bases from J, leaving 10 bases between. The CDR3 is CASSLRVRAEAFF. The CDR3 DNA reads as TGTGCCAGCAGTTTAAGGGTCAGGGCTGAAGCTTTCTTT.

The J gene is TRBJ1-1, the V gene TRBV2; 8 bases fit TRBD1. From germline, CDR1 is SNHLY and CDR2 FYNNEI. This CDR3 is built from 12 residues. V was clipped by 7 bases and J by 9 bases; unmatched bases: 7. The CDR3 sequence: CASKADRGKAFF. As DNA, the CDR3 is TGTGCCAGCAAAGCCGACAGGGGTAAAGCTTTCTTT.

J is TRBJ2-1 and V is TRBV3-1 (or the pseudogene TRBV3-2); D is ambiguous. Trimming pared 0 bases from V and 13 bases from J, leaving 10 bases between. CDR1 is LGHDT and CDR2 is YNNKEL in the germline V gene (reference sequence). The CDR3 is 12 amino acids. The CDR3 DNA follows: TGTGCCAGCAGCCAAGAGGGTCAGACTCAGTTCTTC. Translation: CASSQEGQTQFF.

This chain connects TRBV6-5 to TRBJ1-1, with D possibly matching TRBD1 (6 bases). Germline V gene data show CDR1 as MNHEY and CDR2 as SVGAGI. The ends were cut back, 6 bases at V and 3 bases at J, with 11 bases in the middle. The length of the CDR3 is 13 residues. The CDR3: CASSRGLDTEAFF. Here the CDR3 DNA reads TGTGCCAGCAGCCGGGGGCTGGACACTGAAGCTTTCTTT.

This clone came up once. The rearrangement links TRBV29-1 to TRBJ1-2, with a tentative D call TRBD1 (6 bases). This CDR3 spans 14 amino acids. Germline CDR1 reads SQVTM; CDR2 reads ANQGSEA. The V end was cut by 4 bases, the J end by 4 bases, with 16 bases between. The CDR3 DNA is TGCAGCGTTGTAGGCGGACAGACTTTCTATGGCTACACCTTC. It yields the protein CSVVGGQTFYGYTF.

V is TRBV19 and J is TRBJ2-5, with 7 bases that match TRBD1. J was trimmed by 7 bases and V by 3 bases; bases with no gene match: 8. The CDR3 runs 14 residues. Germline assignment: CDR1 LNHDA and CDR2 SQIVND (reference sequence). CDR3 in DNA: TGTGCCAGTAGTATCTACAGGGGCGTGGGGACCCAGTACTTC. The encoded protein is CASSIYRGVGTQYF.